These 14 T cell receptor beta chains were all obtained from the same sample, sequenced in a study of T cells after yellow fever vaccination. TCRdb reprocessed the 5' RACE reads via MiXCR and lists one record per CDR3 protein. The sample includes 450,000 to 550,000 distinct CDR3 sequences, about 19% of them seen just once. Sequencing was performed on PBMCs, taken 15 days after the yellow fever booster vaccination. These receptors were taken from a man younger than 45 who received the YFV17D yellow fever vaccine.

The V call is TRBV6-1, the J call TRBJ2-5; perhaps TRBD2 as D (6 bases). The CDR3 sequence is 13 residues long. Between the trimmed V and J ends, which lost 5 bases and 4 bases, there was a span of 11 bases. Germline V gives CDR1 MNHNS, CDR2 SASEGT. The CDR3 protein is CASSRLGAETQYF. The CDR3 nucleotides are TGTGCCAGCAGTAGACTAGGTGCAGAGACCCAGTACTTC.

CDR3 protein: CATRGNDNQPQHF. Written as DNA, the CDR3 is TGTGCCACGCGGGGAAATGACAATCAGCCCCAGCATTTT. The genes are TRBV12-3 or TRBV12-4 and TRBJ1-5, with D uncertain. V lost 10 bases, J lost 3 bases, and 13 bases lay in between. CDR3 length: 13 amino acids.

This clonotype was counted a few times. CDR3 DNA: TGCGCCAGCAGCTTAGCGGAGGCGAACACCGGGGAGCTGTTTTTT. Its protein product is CASSLAEANTGELFF. The genes are TRBV5-1 and TRBJ2-2; TRBD2 might be the D (5 bases). V lost 2 bases and J lost 0, with 8 bases in between. The CDR3 extends over 15 amino acids. The germline gives CDR1 SGHRS, CDR2 YFSETQ.

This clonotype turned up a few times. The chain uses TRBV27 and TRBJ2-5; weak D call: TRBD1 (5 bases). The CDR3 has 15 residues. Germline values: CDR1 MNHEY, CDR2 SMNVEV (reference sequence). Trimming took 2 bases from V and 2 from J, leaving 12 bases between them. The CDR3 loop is CASSLGPGSQETQYF. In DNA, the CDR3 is TGTGCCAGCAGTTTAGGTCCAGGGTCTCAAGAGACCCAGTACTTC.

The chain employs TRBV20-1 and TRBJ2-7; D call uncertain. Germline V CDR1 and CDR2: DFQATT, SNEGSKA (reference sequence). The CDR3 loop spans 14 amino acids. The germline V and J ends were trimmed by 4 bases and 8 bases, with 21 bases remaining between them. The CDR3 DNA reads TGCAGTGCTACCAAGACGGCCCGGGCGCCAAAGCAGTACTTC. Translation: CSATKTARAPKQYF.

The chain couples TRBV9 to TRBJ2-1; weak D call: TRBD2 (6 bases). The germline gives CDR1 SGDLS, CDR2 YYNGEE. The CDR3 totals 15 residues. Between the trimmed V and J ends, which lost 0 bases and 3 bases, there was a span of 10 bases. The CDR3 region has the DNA TGTGCCAGCAGCGTAGGCGGGGAGTTCTACAATGAGCAGTTCTTC. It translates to CASSVGGEFYNEQFF.

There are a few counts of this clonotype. The CDR3, as DNA: TGTGCCAGCAGCCAATTCAGGGAGGGGACCCAGTACTTC. It codes for CASSQFREGTQYF. The chain is built from TRBV3-1 and TRBJ2-5; TRBD2 agrees at 7 bases. CDR1 is LGHDT and CDR2 is YNNKEL in the germline V gene (reference sequence). The CDR3 is 13 amino acids. V gave up 2 bases and J gave up 7 bases; unmatched junction bases: 4.

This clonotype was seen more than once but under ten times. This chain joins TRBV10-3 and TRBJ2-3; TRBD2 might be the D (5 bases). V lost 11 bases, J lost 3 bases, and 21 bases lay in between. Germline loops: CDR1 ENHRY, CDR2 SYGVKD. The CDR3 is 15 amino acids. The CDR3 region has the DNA TGTGCCGTCCAGGCAGTTGAGCGGACGACAGATACGCAGTATTTT. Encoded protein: CAVQAVERTTDTQYF.

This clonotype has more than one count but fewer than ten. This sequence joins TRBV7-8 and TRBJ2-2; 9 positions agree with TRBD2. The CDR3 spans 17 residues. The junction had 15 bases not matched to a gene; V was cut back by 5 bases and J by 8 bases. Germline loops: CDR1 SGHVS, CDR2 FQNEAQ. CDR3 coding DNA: TGTGCCAGCAGCGTCTTAGCGGGAGCTAGGGCATGGGGGGAGCTGTTTTTT. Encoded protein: CASSVLAGARAWGELFF.

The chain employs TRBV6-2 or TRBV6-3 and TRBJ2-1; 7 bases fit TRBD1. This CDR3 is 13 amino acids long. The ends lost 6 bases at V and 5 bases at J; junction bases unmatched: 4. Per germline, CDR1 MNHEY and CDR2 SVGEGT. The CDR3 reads CASRRQGDNEQFF. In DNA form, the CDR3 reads TGTGCCAGCAGGAGACAGGGAGACAATGAGCAGTTCTTC.

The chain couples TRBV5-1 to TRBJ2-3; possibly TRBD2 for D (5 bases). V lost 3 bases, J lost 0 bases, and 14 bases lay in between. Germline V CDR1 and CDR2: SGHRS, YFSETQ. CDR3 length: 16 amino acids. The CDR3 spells CASSYGLSTSTDTQYF. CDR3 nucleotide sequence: TGCGCCAGCAGCTACGGACTGTCGACTAGCACAGATACGCAGTATTTT.

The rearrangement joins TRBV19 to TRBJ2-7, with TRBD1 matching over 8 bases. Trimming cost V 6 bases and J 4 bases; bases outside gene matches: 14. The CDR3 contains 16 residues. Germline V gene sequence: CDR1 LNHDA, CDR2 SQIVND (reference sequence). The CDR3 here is CASSPALGQGLYEQYF. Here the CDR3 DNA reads TGTGCCAGTAGCCCCGCCCTCGGACAGGGTTTGTACGAGCAGTACTTC. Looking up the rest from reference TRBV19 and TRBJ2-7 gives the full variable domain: DGGITQSPKYLFRKEGQNVTLSCEQNLNHDAMYWYRQDPGQGLRLIYYSQIVNDFQKGDIAEGYSVSREKKESFPLTVTSAQKNPTAFYLCASSPALGQGLYEQYFGPGTRLTVT.

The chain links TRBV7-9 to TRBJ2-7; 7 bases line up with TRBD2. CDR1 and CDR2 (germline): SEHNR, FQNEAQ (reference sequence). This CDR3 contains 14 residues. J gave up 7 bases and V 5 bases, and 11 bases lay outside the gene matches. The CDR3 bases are TGTGCCAGCAGCACCACTAGCGTCTCGGGGGAGCAGTACTTC. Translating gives CASSTTSVSGEQYF.

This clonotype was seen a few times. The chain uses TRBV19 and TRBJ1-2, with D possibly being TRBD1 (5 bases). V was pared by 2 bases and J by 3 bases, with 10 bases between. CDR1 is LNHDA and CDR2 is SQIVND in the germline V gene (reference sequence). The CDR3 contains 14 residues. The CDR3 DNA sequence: TGTGCCAGTAGTATACCGGGACTGTACTATGGCTACACCTTC. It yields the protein CASSIPGLYYGYTF.